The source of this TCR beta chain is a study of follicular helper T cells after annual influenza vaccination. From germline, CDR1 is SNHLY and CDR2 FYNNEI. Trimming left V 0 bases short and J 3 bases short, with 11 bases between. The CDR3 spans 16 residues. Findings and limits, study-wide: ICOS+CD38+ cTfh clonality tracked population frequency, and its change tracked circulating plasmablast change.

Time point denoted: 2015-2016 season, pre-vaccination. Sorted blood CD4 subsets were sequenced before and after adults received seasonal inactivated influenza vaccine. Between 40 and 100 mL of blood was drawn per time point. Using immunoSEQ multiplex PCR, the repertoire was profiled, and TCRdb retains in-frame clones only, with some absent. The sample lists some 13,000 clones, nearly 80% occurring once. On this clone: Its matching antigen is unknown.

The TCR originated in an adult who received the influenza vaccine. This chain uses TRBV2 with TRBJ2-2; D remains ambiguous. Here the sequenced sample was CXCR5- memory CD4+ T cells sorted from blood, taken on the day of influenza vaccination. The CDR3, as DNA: TGTGCCAGCAGTGAAGCGCTTTACCGGGACACCGGGGAGCTGTTTTTT. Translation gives CASSEALYRDTGELFF.